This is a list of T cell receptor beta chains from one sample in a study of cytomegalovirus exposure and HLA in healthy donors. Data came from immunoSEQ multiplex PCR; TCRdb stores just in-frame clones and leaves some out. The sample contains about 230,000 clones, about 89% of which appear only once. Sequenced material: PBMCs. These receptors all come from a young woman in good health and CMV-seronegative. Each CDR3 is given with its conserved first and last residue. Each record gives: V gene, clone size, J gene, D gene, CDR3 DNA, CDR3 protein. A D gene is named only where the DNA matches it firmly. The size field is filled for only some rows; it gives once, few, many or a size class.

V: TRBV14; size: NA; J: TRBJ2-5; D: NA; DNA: TGTGCCAGCAGCCAAACTCGAAGGGGAGAGACCCAGTACTTC; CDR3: CASSQTRRGETQYF
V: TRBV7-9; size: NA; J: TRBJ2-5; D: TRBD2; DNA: TGTGCCAGCAGCTTCTTTGGACTAGCGGAAGAGACCCAGTACTTC; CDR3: CASSFFGLAEETQYF
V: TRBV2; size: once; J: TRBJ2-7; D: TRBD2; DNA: TGTGCCAGCAGTGAAGCGCTTCGGGGCGGGAGGGGTGACGAGCAGTACTTC; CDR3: CASSEALRGGRGDEQYF
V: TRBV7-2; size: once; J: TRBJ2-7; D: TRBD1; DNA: TGTGCCAGCAGCTCGCCGGGACAGGGCTACGAGCAGTACTTC; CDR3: CASSSPGQGYEQYF
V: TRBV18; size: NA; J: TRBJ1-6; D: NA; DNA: TGTGCCAGCTCACCCCCATCAGGGGCCTCCTATAATTCACCCCTCCACTTT; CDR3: CASSPPSGASYNSPLHF
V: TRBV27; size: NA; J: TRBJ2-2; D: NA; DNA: TGTGCCAGCAGTTTATCCCCCCGGGCCGGGCAGGAGGTGAGCGGGGAGCTGTTTTTT; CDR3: CASSLSPRAGQEVSGELFF
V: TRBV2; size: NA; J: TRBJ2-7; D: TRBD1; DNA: TGTGCCAGCAGTGCCTGGACAGGAGGAGACTACGAGCAGTACTTC; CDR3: CASSAWTGGDYEQYF
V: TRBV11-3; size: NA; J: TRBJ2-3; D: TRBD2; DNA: TGTGCCAGCAGCTTTCAAGCGGGGACGCAGTATTTT; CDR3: CASSFQAGTQYF
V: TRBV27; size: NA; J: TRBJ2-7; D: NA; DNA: TGTGCCAGCAGTTACGGGGAAACCTACGAGCAGTACTTC; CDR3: CASSYGETYEQYF
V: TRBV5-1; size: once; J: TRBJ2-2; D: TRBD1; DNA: TGCGCCAGCAGCCTATCCGGGACAGTAAAAACCGGGGAGCTGTTTTTT; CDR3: CASSLSGTVKTGELFF
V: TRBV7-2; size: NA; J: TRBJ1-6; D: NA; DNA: TGTGCCAGCAGCTTACTACAGGGTACGGGCTCACCCCTCCACTTT; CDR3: CASSLLQGTGSPLHF
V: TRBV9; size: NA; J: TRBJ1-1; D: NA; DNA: TGTGCCAGCAGCGCCACACCAATGAACACTGAAGCTTTCTTT; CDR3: CASSATPMNTEAFF
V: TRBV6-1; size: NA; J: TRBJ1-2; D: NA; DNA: TGTGCCAGCAGTGAGGTCCGGGGGAGCTATGGCTACACCTTC; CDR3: CASSEVRGSYGYTF
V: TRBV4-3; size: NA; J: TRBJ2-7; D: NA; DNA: TGCGCCAGCAGCCATGGACTGGGCTACGAGCAGTACTTC; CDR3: CASSHGLGYEQYF
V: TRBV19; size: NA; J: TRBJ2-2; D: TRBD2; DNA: TGTGCCAGTAGTCTAACTAGCGGCACCGGGGAGCTGTTTTTT; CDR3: CASSLTSGTGELFF
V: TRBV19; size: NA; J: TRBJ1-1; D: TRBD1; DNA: TGTGCCAGTAGTACATCCACAGGGGGGTTTGAAGCTTTCTTT; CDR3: CASSTSTGGFEAFF
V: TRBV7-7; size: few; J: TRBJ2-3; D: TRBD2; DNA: TGTGCCAGCAGCCCCGGACTAGCCACAGATACGCAGTATTTT; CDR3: CASSPGLATDTQYF
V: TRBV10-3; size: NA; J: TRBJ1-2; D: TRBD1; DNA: TGTGCCATCAGCCCGACAGGGGGCGGCTATGGCTACACCTTC; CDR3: CAISPTGGGYGYTF
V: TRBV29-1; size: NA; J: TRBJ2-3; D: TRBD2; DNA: TGCAGCGTCTACTTTTTAGCGGGGGGCCAGGGTACCACAGATACGCAGTATTTT; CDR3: CSVYFLAGGQGTTDTQYF
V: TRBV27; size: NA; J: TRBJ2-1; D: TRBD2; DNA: TGTGCCAGCAGTTTATCGTCCCCAGCGGGACCTTACAATGAGCAGTTCTTC; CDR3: CASSLSSPAGPYNEQFF
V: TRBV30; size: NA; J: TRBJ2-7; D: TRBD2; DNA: TGTGCCTGCCAAAAGGGACTACGTAACTACGAGCAGTACTTC; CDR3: CACQKGLRNYEQYF
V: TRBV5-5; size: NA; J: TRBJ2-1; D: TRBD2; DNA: TGTGCCAGCAGCCCATGGACTAGCGACCGAAATGAGCAGTTCTTC; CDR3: CASSPWTSDRNEQFF
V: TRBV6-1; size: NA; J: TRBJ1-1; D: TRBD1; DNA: TGTGCCAGCAGTGAGGGACAGGTGAGGACTTTCTTT; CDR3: CASSEGQVRTFF
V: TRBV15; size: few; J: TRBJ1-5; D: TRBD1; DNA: TGTGCCACCAGCAGAGATCGAAACCGGGACAGAAATCAGCCCCAGCATTTT; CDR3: CATSRDRNRDRNQPQHF
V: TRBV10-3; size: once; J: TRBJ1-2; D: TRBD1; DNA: TGTGCCATCAGTGAGCTTCTCGTGAGGACAGGGGATAACTATGGCTACACCTTC; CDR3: CAISELLVRTGDNYGYTF
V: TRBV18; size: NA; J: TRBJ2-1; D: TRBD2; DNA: TGTGCCAGCTCACCTAGACTAGCGGGAGTGGGGAATGAGCAGTTCTTC; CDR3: CASSPRLAGVGNEQFF
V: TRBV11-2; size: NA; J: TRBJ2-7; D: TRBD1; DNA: TGTGCCAGCAGCTCGATCGGGGACAGGTGGACCTACGAGCAGTACTTC; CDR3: CASSSIGDRWTYEQYF
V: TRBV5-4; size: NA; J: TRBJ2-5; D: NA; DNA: TGTGCCAGCAGCTTGGCAGAAGAGACCCAGTACTTC; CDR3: CASSLAEETQYF
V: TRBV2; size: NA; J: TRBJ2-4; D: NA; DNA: TGTGCTAGCAGTGACATCGGAGCGGCCAAAAACATTCAGTACTTC; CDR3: CASSDIGAAKNIQYF
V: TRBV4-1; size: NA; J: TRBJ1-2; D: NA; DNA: TGCGCCAGCAGCCAAGCAGGGTTCGGCTACACCTTC; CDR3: CASSQAGFGYTF
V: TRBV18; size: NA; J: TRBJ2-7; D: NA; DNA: TGTGCCAGCTCACCCCCAAGACAGAGTCCCAGCTCCTACGAGCAGTACTTC; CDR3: CASSPPRQSPSSYEQYF
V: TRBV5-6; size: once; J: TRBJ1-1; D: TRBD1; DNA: TGTGCCAGCAGCCTGTTGGGACAGCCGTTGAACACTGAAGCTTTCTTT; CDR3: CASSLLGQPLNTEAFF
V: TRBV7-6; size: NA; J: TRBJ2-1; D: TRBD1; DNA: TGTGCCAGCAGCTTAGTGTCCGACGGGACAGGGGTCCTCAATGAGCAGTTCTTC; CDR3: CASSLVSDGTGVLNEQFF
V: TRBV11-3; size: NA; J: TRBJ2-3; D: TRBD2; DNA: TGTGCCAGCAGCCCCCGGAGAGCGGGGAGCACAGATACGCAGTATTTT; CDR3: CASSPRRAGSTDTQYF